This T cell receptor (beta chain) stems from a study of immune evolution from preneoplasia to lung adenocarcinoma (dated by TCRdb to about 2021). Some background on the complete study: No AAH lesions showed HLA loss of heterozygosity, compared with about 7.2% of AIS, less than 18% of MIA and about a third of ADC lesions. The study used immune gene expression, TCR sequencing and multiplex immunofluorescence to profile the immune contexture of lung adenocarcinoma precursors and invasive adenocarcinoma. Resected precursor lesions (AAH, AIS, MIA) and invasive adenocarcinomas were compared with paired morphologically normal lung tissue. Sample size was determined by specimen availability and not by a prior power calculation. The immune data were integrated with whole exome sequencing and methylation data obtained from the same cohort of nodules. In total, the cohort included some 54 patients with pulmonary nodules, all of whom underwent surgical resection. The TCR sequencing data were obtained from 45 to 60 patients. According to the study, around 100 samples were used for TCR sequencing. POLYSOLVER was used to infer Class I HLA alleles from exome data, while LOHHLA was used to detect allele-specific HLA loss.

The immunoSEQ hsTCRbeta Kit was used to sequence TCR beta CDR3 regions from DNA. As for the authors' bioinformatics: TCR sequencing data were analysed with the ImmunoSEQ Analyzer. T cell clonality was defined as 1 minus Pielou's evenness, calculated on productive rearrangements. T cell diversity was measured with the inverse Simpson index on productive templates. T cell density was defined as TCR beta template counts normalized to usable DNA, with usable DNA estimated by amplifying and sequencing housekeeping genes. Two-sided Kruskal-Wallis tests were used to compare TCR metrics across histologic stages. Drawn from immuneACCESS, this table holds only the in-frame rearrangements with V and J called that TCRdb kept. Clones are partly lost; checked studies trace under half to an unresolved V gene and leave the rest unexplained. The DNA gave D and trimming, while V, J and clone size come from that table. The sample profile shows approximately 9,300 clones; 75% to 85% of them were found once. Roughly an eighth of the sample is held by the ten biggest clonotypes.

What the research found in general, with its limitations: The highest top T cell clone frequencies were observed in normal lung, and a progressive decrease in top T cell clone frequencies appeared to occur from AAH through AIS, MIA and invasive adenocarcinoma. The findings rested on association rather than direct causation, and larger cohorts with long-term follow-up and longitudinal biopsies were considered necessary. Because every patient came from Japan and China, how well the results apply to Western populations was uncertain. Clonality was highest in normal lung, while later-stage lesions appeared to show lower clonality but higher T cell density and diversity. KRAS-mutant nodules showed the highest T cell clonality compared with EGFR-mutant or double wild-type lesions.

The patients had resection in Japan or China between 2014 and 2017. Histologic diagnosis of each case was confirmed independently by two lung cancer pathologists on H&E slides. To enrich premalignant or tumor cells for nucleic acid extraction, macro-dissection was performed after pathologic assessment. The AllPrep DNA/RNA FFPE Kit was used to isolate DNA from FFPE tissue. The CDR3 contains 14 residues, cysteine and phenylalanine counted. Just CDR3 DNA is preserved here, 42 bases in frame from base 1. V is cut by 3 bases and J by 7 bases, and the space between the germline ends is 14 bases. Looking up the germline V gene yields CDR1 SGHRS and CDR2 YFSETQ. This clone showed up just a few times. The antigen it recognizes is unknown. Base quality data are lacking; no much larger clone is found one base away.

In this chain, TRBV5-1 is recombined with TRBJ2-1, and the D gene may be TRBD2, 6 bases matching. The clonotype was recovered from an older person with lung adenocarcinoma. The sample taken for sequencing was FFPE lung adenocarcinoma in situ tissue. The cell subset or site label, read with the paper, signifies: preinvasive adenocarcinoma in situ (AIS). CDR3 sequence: CASSSLEEGNEQFF. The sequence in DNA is TGCGCCAGCAGCTCCCTCGAGGAGGGGAATGAGCAGTTCTTC.